The 4 T cell receptor beta chains given below trace back to one sample, sequenced in a study of blood T cell repertoires in COVID-19. TCRdb keeps only in-frame clones here, not all; method: immunoSEQ multiplex PCR. The sample includes approximately 390,000 clones, approximately 85% of them seen just once. The specimen was PBMCs or T cells enriched from blood (not recorded which). The receptors come from a woman aged 40-49 years with acute COVID-19.

The chain combines TRBV29-1 with TRBJ1-2, with TRBD1 matching over 8 bases. Germline V gene sequence: CDR1 SQVTM, CDR2 ANQGSEA. Germline trimming cut 6 bases from V and 4 bases from J; bases unmatched to any gene: 7. CDR3 length equals 13 residues. In nucleotides, the CDR3 is TGCAGCGTAGGAACAGGGGGTTTCTATGGCTACACCTTC. It encodes CSVGTGGFYGYTF.

This sequence joins TRBV24-1 and TRBJ1-1; D is unclear. This CDR3 is 14 amino acids long. Trimming left V 6 bases short and J 1 base short, with 11 bases between. Germline CDR1 and CDR2: KGHDR and SFDVKD. The CDR3 loop is CATSSAVGNTEAFF. The CDR3 DNA is TGTGCCACCAGTTCGGCGGTGGGGAACACTGAAGCTTTCTTT.

J is TRBJ2-2 and V is TRBV2, with 11 bases lining up with TRBD1. Germline V gives CDR1 SNHLY, CDR2 FYNNEI. The CDR3 is 15 residues long. Unmatched junction bases numbered 7, after V lost 8 bases and J lost 5 bases. The CDR3, as DNA: TGTGCCAGCGCTAAACGGGACAGGGGGACCGGGGAGCTGTTTTTT. Its protein product is CASAKRDRGTGELFF.

The CDR3 coding sequence is TGCGCCAGCAGCTTGGGGCGGAACCAAGAGACCCAGTACTTC. This encodes CASSLGRNQETQYF. The V and J genes are TRBV5-1 and TRBJ2-5; D unclear. Germline CDR1 and CDR2: SGHRS and YFSETQ. Trimming left V 0 bases short and J 0 bases short, with 6 bases between. The CDR3 sequence is 14 residues long. The complete variable domain, with remaining parts taken from reference TRBV5-1 and TRBJ2-5, reads KAGVTQTPRYLIKTRGQQVTLSCSPISGHRSVSWYQQTPGQGLQFLFEYFSETQRNKGNFPGRFSGRQFSNSRSEMNVSTLELGDSALYLCASSLGRNQETQYFGPGTRLLVL.